A single sample is the source of the 31 T cell receptor beta chains below, sequenced in a study of cytomegalovirus exposure and HLA in healthy donors. The PCR ran on 60 Vbeta and 13 Jbeta primers. Generated by immunoSEQ multiplex PCR, the TCRdb table keeps only in-frame clones and is missing some. This table holds 150,000 to 200,000 clones, more than 75% found once. Sequencing was performed on PBMCs. These receptors all come from a male donor in good health and CMV-seronegative.

The gene calls are TRBV19 and TRBJ1-5; TRBD1 is a possible D gene (6 bases). V lost 0 bases and J 7 bases, leaving 13 bases between the germline ends. Germline assignment: CDR1 LNHDA and CDR2 SQIVND (reference sequence). This CDR3 contains 15 residues. The CDR3 coding sequence is TGTGCCAGTAGTATAGAGGGCAGGGGTAGGCAGCCCCAGCATTTT. Its translation is CASSIEGRGRQPQHF.

The CDR3 region has the DNA TGTGCCAGCAGCACCCGGACAGGGTCTGGGGCCAACGTCCTGACTTTC. As protein: CASSTRTGSGANVLTF. The chain joins TRBV13 to TRBJ2-6; 8 bases are shared with TRBD1. Unmatched junction bases numbered 4, after V lost 5 bases and J lost 1 base. The CDR3 extends over 16 amino acids. Germline V gene lookup returns CDR1 PRHDT and CDR2 FYEKMQ (reference sequence).

There are a few counts of this clone. The V call is TRBV6-1, the J call TRBJ2-3; 8 nucleotides agree with TRBD1. CDR3 length equals 14 residues. The germline gives CDR1 MNHNS, CDR2 SASEGT. Losses at the gene ends were 10 bases for V and 1 base for J; bases not matched to a gene: 7. The CDR3 loop is CAIRKDRGTDTQYF. The DNA for the CDR3 is TGTGCCATCCGAAAGGACAGGGGCACAGATACGCAGTATTTT.

This chain links TRBV28 with TRBJ1-5; D might be TRBD1 (6 bases). Between the trimmed V and J ends, which lost 10 bases and 6 bases, there was a span of 16 bases. Germline CDR1 is MDHEN and CDR2 is SYDVKM. The CDR3 sequence is 13 residues long. DNA of the CDR3: TGTGCCACCCACCGGGGGGGCGGTCAGCCCCAGCATTTT. Translated: CATHRGGGQPQHF. Full variable domain (rest looked up from reference TRBV28 and TRBJ1-5): DVKVTQSSRYLVKRTGEKVFLECVQDMDHENMFWYRQDPGLGLRLIYFSYDVKMKEKGDIPEGYSVSREKKERFSLILESASTNQTSMYLCATHRGGGQPQHFGDGTRLSIL.

CDR3 region: CATSSVEQGDHNEQFF. Here the CDR3 DNA reads TGTGCCACCAGCAGTGTTGAACAGGGGGATCACAATGAGCAGTTCTTC. The V call is TRBV15, the J call TRBJ2-1, with 8 bases aligning to TRBD1. There are 16 residues in the CDR3. With V trimmed by 3 bases and J by 5 bases, 9 bases remained unmatched. Germline CDR1 and CDR2: LNHNV and YYDKDF (reference sequence).

The V gene is TRBV4-3, the J gene TRBJ2-4; 9 bases match TRBD1. The CDR3 sequence is 14 residues long. Losses at the gene ends were 4 bases for V and 4 bases for J; bases not matched to a gene: 2. Germline CDR1 reads LGHNA; CDR2 reads YSLEER. In DNA, the CDR3 is TGCGCCAGCAGCCGGACAGGGGAGAAAAACATTCAGTACTTC. Translating it yields CASSRTGEKNIQYF.

Details on this clone: Other nucleotide sequences in the sample specify the same CDR3. The chain links TRBV6-4 to TRBJ1-1, with D tentatively TRBD1 (6 bases). Germline CDR1 MRHNA, CDR2 SNTAGT. The CDR3 length is 13 residues. The ends were cut back, 3 bases at V and 1 base at J, with 6 bases in the middle. Written as DNA, the CDR3 is TGTGCCAGCAGTGAACAGGGGAACACTGAAGCTTTCTTT. Residues: CASSEQGNTEAFF.

This chain uses TRBV7-2 with TRBJ2-3; 7 nucleotides agree with TRBD2. The CDR3 contains 15 residues. The V segment lost 1 base and the J segment 5 bases; nucleotides outside the gene matches: 6. In germline, CDR1 is SGHTA, CDR2 FQGNSA. Here the CDR3 reads CASSLDGIAGDTQYF. DNA for the CDR3: TGTGCCAGCAGCTTAGATGGGATAGCGGGAGATACGCAGTATTTT. The full variable domain, in which reference TRBV7-2 and TRBJ2-3 provide the parts outside the CDR3, is GAGVSQSPSNKVTEKGKDVELRCDPISGHTALYWYRQSLGQGLEFLIYFQGNSAPDKSGLPSDRFSAERTGGSVSTLTIQRTQQEDSAVYLCASSLDGIAGDTQYFGPGTRLTVL.

This chain connects TRBV28 to TRBJ1-3, with D unresolved. The germline V gene has CDR1 MDHEN and CDR2 SYDVKM. Trimming pared 7 bases from V and 0 bases from J, leaving 16 bases between. The CDR3 contains 16 residues. CDR3 loop: CASTSGGLPSGNTIYF. Here the CDR3 DNA reads TGTGCCAGCACCAGCGGTGGCCTACCCTCTGGAAACACCATATATTTT.

CDR3 sequence reads: CASSQRTGVRTGELFF. The CDR3 DNA is TGTGCCAGCAGCCAACGGACAGGGGTGAGGACCGGGGAGCTGTTTTTT. V gene TRBV14 combines with J gene TRBJ2-2; TRBD1 aligns across 9 bases. The CDR3 has 16 residues. CDR1 SGHDN and CDR2 FVKESK come from the germline V gene. V lost 2 bases and J lost 5; bases outside the gene matches: 6.

This clone was seen once. J is TRBJ2-3 and V is TRBV4-1; 12 bases fit TRBD2. V lost 4 bases and J lost 6; bases outside the gene matches: 5. Germline V gene data show CDR1 as MGHRA and CDR2 as YSYEKL. The CDR3 is 15 residues long. CDR3 sequence: CASSPLAGGEDTQYF. The CDR3 DNA reads TGCGCCAGCAGCCCTCTAGCGGGGGGGGAGGATACGCAGTATTTT.

The rearrangement joins TRBV7-9 to TRBJ2-1; no reliable D call. This CDR3 spans 16 amino acids. Germline assignment: CDR1 SEHNR and CDR2 FQNEAQ (reference sequence). V lost 2 bases, J lost 0 bases, and 11 bases lay in between. The CDR3 reads CASSLLQVSSYNEQFF. CDR3 DNA sequence: TGTGCCAGCAGCTTACTCCAGGTCAGCTCCTACAATGAGCAGTTCTTC.

The V call is TRBV7-9, the J call TRBJ2-7, with TRBD1 matching over 7 bases. The ends lost 4 bases at V and 3 bases at J; junction bases unmatched: 9. The germline V gene encodes CDR1 SEHNR and CDR2 FQNEAQ (reference sequence). The CDR3 has 15 residues. The CDR3 nucleotides read TGTGCCAGCAGCTCCCCGACAGGGCCCCACTACGAGCAGTACTTC. Translated, it gives CASSSPTGPHYEQYF.

This sequence joins TRBV6-1 and TRBJ2-5; unclear D gene. The germline CDR1 and CDR2 sequences are MNHNS and SASEGT. Trimming removed 3 bases at V and 2 bases at J, with 10 bases between. CDR3 length: 14 amino acids. In DNA, the CDR3 is TGTGCCAGCAGTGATATACAGTTACAAGAGACCCAGTACTTC. Translated: CASSDIQLQETQYF.

The CDR3 sequence is CASSRNRDRDTDTQYF. CDR3 bases: TGTGCCAGCAGCCGCAACCGGGACAGGGACACAGATACGCAGTATTTT. This chain links TRBV7-8 with TRBJ2-3; 9 bases are shared with TRBD1. CDR1 is SGHVS and CDR2 is FQNEAQ in the germline V gene. The junction had 8 bases not matched to a gene; V was cut back by 5 bases and J by 2 bases. The CDR3 has 16 residues.

The chain links TRBV11-2 to TRBJ1-3; D might be TRBD1 (5 bases). The V end was cut by 1 base, the J end by 2 bases, with 6 bases between. Germline V gene lookup returns CDR1 SGHAT and CDR2 FQNNGV. This CDR3 contains 14 residues. For the CDR3, the DNA is TGTGCCAGCAGCTTAGGACAGCCTGGAAACACCATATATTTT. Translating gives CASSLGQPGNTIYF.

This clone was observed a single time. This rearrangement joins TRBV5-5 to TRBJ2-7, with 12 bases that match TRBD1. This CDR3 region has 14 residues. The germline V gene has CDR1 SGHKS and CDR2 YYEKEE (reference sequence). V was clipped by 4 bases and J by 4 bases; unmatched bases: 3. The CDR3 DNA is TGTGCCAGCAGCACGGGACAGGGGGCTTACGAGCAGTACTTC. The encoded protein is CASSTGQGAYEQYF.

The J gene is TRBJ2-5, the V gene TRBV18; tentatively, D is TRBD1 (6 bases). Trimming shortened V by 1 base and J by 3 bases, and 12 bases separated the two germline ends. This CDR3 has 15 amino acids. The germline gives CDR1 KGHSH, CDR2 LQKENI. The CDR3 nucleotides are TGTGCCAGCTCACCACTTGGACAGCCTGAAGAGACCCAGTACTTC. Its protein product is CASSPLGQPEETQYF.

This chain connects TRBV5-6 to TRBJ1-1; 8 nucleotides line up with TRBD1. CDR3 length: 14 amino acids. Looked up from germline, CDR1 is SGHDT and CDR2 is YYEEEE. The junction had 2 bases not matched to a gene; V was cut back by 0 bases and J by 4 bases. CDR3 sequence reads: CASSLGTGTTEAFF. The CDR3 DNA follows: TGTGCCAGCAGCTTGGGGACAGGGACCACTGAAGCTTTCTTT.

The chain combines TRBV9 with TRBJ2-1; no reliable D call. V was clipped by 0 bases and J by 0 bases, with 7 bases between them. Germline-derived CDR1 and CDR2 are SGDLS and YYNGEE. CDR3 length equals 15 residues. In DNA, the CDR3 is TGTGCCAGCAGCGTAGGAGTGAGCTCCTACAATGAGCAGTTCTTC. It codes for CASSVGVSSYNEQFF.

The chain employs TRBV7-9 and TRBJ1-1; possible D gene TRBD1, 6 bases. The V gene's germline CDR1 is SEHNR and CDR2 FQNEAQ (reference sequence). Trimming pared 3 bases from V and 6 bases from J, leaving 11 bases between. The CDR3 length is 13 residues. The chain's CDR3 is CASSFRGAAEAFF. As DNA, the CDR3 is TGTGCCAGCAGCTTTCGGGGGGCGGCTGAAGCTTTCTTT. The whole variable domain, remainder taken from reference TRBV7-9 and TRBJ1-1, is DTGVSQNPRHKITKRGQNVTFRCDPISEHNRLYWYRQTLGQGPEFLTYFQNEAQLEKSRLLSDRFSAERPKGSFSTLEIQRTEQGDSAMYLCASSFRGAAEAFFGQGTRLTVV.

This clone was recorded only once. The chain joins TRBV7-6 to TRBJ1-2, with D possibly being TRBD1 (5 bases). The V end was cut by 1 base, the J end by 4 bases, with 10 bases between. From germline, CDR1 is SGHVS and CDR2 FNYEAQ. This CDR3 has 14 amino acids. Written as DNA, the CDR3 is TGTGCCAGCAGCTTAGATCAGGGATCCTATGGCTACACCTTC. It translates to CASSLDQGSYGYTF.

V gene TRBV4-2 combines with J gene TRBJ2-1, with 9 bases matching TRBD1. Germline loops: CDR1 LGHNA, CDR2 YNFKEQ. J gave up 10 bases and V 0 bases, and 7 bases lay outside the gene matches. The CDR3 is 15 residues long. CDR3: CASSQDRDREDEQFF. CDR3 bases: TGTGCCAGCAGCCAAGACCGGGACAGGGAAGACGAGCAGTTCTTC.

The chain has TRBV5-1 and TRBJ1-3; D uncertain. Germline V gene lookup returns CDR1 SGHRS and CDR2 YFSETQ. The CDR3 consists of 14 residues. The V gene lost 7 bases and the J gene lost 0 bases, with 11 bases spanning the gap. CDR3 in DNA: TGCGCCAGCTTCGATGGGCTCTCTGGAAACACCATATATTTT. Translated: CASFDGLSGNTIYF.

The chain is built from TRBV27 and TRBJ1-2; 12 positions agree with TRBD1. Germline V gene data show CDR1 as MNHEY and CDR2 as SMNVEV (reference sequence). The CDR3 has 16 residues. With V trimmed by 4 bases and J by 3 bases, 6 bases remained unmatched. The CDR3 DNA is TGTGCCAGCAGTTGGGACAGGGGGCGTCCTGACTATGGCTACACCTTC. This sequence encodes CASSWDRGRPDYGYTF.

This clone came up once. V gene TRBV19 combines with J gene TRBJ1-2, with D unclear. Per the germline V gene, CDR1 is LNHDA and CDR2 is SQIVND (reference sequence). This CDR3 comprises 15 residues. Trimming cost V 3 bases and J 3 bases, with 14 bases left between them. CDR3 sequence reads: CASSIRVGSDYGYTF. For the CDR3, the DNA is TGTGCCAGTAGTATCCGGGTCGGGAGTGACTATGGCTACACCTTC.

For this clone: The junction departs from the called germline gene at one end, perhaps through a read error. The chain has TRBV7-9 and TRBJ2-7; 9 nucleotides align to TRBD2. The germline gives CDR1 SEHNR, CDR2 FQNEAQ (reference sequence). The CDR3 is 15 amino acids. The CDR3 region has the DNA TGTTCCAGCAGCTCGCGGACTAGCGTTTCCTACGAGCAGTACTTC. It is translated as CSSSSRTSVSYEQYF.

The J gene is TRBJ1-4, the V gene TRBV27; 8 nucleotides line up with TRBD1. This CDR3 has 15 amino acids. CDR1 is MNHEY, CDR2 SMNVEV, per germline (reference sequence). Unmatched junction bases numbered 10, after V lost 5 bases and J lost 8 bases. CDR3 nucleotides: TGTGCCAGCAGTCCTTGGACAGGGCGGCGGGAAAAACTGTTTTTT. Amino acid sequence: CASSPWTGRREKLFF. Variable domain in full (rest from reference TRBV27 and TRBJ1-4): EAQVTQNPRYLITVTGKKLTVTCSQNMNHEYMSWYRQDPGLGLRQIYYSMNVEVTDKGDVPEGYKVSRKEKRNFPLILESPSPNQTSLYFCASSPWTGRREKLFFGSGTQLSVL.

V and J are TRBV15 and TRBJ2-1; no definite D call. The germline V gene encodes CDR1 LNHNV and CDR2 YYDKDF (reference sequence). The CDR3 extends over 15 amino acids. V was clipped by 4 bases and J by 2 bases, with 12 bases between them. The CDR3 here is CATSMFLEPYNEQFF. CDR3 DNA: TGTGCCACCAGCATGTTTCTAGAACCCTACAATGAGCAGTTCTTC.

V and J are TRBV4-2 and TRBJ2-7; 7 nucleotides agree with TRBD2. This CDR3 is 16 amino acids long. V lost 0 bases and J lost 0; bases outside the gene matches: 5. Germline values: CDR1 LGHNA, CDR2 YNFKEQ. CDR3 loop: CASSQDWSGDSYEQYF. CDR3 in DNA: TGTGCCAGCAGCCAAGATTGGAGCGGGGACTCCTACGAGCAGTACTTC.

The chain uses TRBV6-6 and TRBJ1-5, with 7 positions matching TRBD1. The V and J ends lost 7 bases and 5 bases, in that order; junction bases with no gene match: 8. Germline CDR1 is MNHNY and CDR2 is SVGAGI (reference sequence). The CDR3 is made up of 14 amino acids. The CDR3 region is CASTYRQGDQPQHF. As DNA, the CDR3 is TGTGCCAGCACCTACCGGCAGGGGGATCAGCCCCAGCATTTT.